Listed below are T cell receptor beta chains from one sample, sequenced in a study of shared clonotypes between healthy human individuals. The method was immunoSEQ multiplex PCR; TCRdb's version includes in-frame clones alone and lacks a portion of them. The sample yields about 2.3 million clones, approximately 95% seen once. The sequenced material came from naive CD4+ T cells from PBMCs. The receptors were sampled from a man younger than 35 in good health. Some clones in this sample may be carry-over from other donors' samples. The CDR3 runs from the conserved cysteine through the conserved F or W. A D gene is named only where the DNA matches it firmly. The listing skips clone size in some rows; elsewhere it reads once, few, many or a size class.

TRBJ1-4 | . | . | TRBV4-1 | TGCGCCAGCAGCCCATTAAGACAGGCAACTAATGAAAAACTGTTTTTT | CASSPLRQATNEKLFF
TRBJ2-1 | . | . | TRBV19 | TGTGCCAGTAGTTCCCGTAAGGTTGCAGGCGATGAGCAGTTCTTC | CASSSRKVAGDEQFF
TRBJ2-7 | . | . | TRBV27 | TGTGCCAGCAGTTTCAGTCCGGGGAGCTCCTACGAGCAGTACTTC | CASSFSPGSSYEQYF
TRBJ1-3 | TRBD1 | . | TRBV15 | TGTGCCACGGGGGATACACAGGGGAAGAGCTCTGGAAACACCATATATTTT | CATGDTQGKSSGNTIYF
TRBJ1-5 | TRBD1 | . | TRBV4-2 | TGTGCCAGCAGCCAGGGGATCCAGACAGGGGATTCCAATCAGCCCCAGCATTTT | CASSQGIQTGDSNQPQHF
TRBJ2-1 | . | once | TRBV5-1 | TGCGCCAGCAGCTTGGCACAGTTTCCCTACAATGAGCAGTTCTTC | CASSLAQFPYNEQFF
TRBJ2-7 | TRBD1 | few | TRBV5-1 | TGCGCCAGCAGCTTGGGGGGACAGGGCTCCTACGAGCAGTACTTC | CASSLGGQGSYEQYF
TRBJ2-3 | . | . | TRBV28 | TGTGCCAGCAGGACCGCTCGGAATTCGATGGCGCAGTATTTT | CASRTARNSMAQYF
TRBJ2-1 | . | . | TRBV29-1 | TGCAGCGTTGAAGCTCAGGGGGACTATGAGCAGTTCTTC | CSVEAQGDYEQFF
TRBJ1-5 | . | . | TRBV4-3 | TGCGCCAGCAGCCAAGAAGGCAGGGGTGGACAGCCCCAGCATTTT | CASSQEGRGGQPQHF
TRBJ1-2 | . | once | TRBV7-2 | TGTGCCAGCAGCCCCCGTACCGCTAACTATGGCTACACCTTC | CASSPRTANYGYTF
TRBJ2-6 | . | . | TRBV9 | TGTGCCAGCAGCGTAGGAGGCTTCACTGGGGCCAACGTCCTGACTTTC | CASSVGGFTGANVLTF
TRBJ2-3 | TRBD2 | once | TRBV12-5 | TGTGCTAGTGGTCTAGGACTAGCGGGCACAGATACGCAGTATTTT | CASGLGLAGTDTQYF
TRBJ2-7 | TRBD2 | . | TRBV5-4 | TGTGCCAGCAACCCGGGACTAGCGGGAAGGGAGCAGTACTTC | CASNPGLAGREQYF
TRBJ1-5 | . | . | TRBV7-8 | TGTGCCAGCAGCCCCCGTCAGGTGACTAGCAATCAGCCCCAGCATTTT | CASSPRQVTSNQPQHF
TRBJ2-3 | TRBD2 | . | TRBV18 | TGTGCCAGCTCACCCACTAGCGACACAGATACGCAGTATTTT | CASSPTSDTDTQYF
TRBJ2-2 | . | once | TRBV27 | TGTGCCAGCAGTTGGTTCTGGGTGAACACCGGGGAGCTGTTTTTT | CASSWFWVNTGELFF
TRBJ1-1 | . | . | TRBV2 | TGTGCCAGCTTTTCCCCTGAAGCTTTCTTT | CASFSPEAFF
TRBJ2-7 | . | . | TRBV10-3 | TGTGCCATCAGTGAGTCGAACTACGAGCAGTACTTC | CAISESNYEQYF
TRBJ1-1 | . | . | TRBV5-1 | TGCGCCAGCAGCTTGGAGGCCCCAAGTAGTGAAGCTTTCTTT | CASSLEAPSSEAFF
TRBJ2-2 | TRBD1 | . | TRBV6-5 | TGTGCCAGCAGTTATACAGGGGTGGTCGGGGAGCTGTTTTTT | CASSYTGVVGELFF
TRBJ2-1 | TRBD2 | . | TRBV2 | TGTGCCAGCGACCCAGCGGGAGTGGTCTACAATGAGCAGTTCTTC | CASDPAGVVYNEQFF
TRBJ1-1 | . | . | TRBV15 | TGTGCCACCAGCAGAGGGGGGCTGGTCACTGAAGCTTTCTTT | CATSRGGLVTEAFF
TRBJ2-7 | TRBD1 | . | TRBV5-1 | TGCGCCAGCAGCCCCCACGGGGGACAGGGGGGATACGAGCAGTACTTC | CASSPHGGQGGYEQYF
TRBJ1-4 | TRBD1 | . | TRBV9 | TGTGCCAGCAGCGTACTGACAGGGAGTGAAAAACTGTTTTTT | CASSVLTGSEKLFF